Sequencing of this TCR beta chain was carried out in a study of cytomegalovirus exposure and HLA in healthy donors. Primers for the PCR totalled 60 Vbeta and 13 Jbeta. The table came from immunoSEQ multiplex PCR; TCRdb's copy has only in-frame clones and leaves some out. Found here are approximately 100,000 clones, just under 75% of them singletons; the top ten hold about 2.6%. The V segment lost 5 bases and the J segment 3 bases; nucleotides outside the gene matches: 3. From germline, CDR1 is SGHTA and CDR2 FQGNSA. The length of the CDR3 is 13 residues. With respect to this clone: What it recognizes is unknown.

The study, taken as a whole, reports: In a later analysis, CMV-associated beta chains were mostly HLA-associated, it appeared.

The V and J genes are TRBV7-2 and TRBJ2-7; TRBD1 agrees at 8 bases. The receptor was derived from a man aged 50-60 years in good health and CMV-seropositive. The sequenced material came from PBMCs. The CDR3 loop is CASSRQGNYEQYF. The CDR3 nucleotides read TGTGCCAGCAGCCGACAGGGGAACTACGAGCAGTACTTC.